This TCR beta chain was captured in a study of T-cell reconstitution after alpha-beta-depleted transplantation in children. Preparing the TCRbeta library involved the use of unique molecular identifiers. Via MiXCR, TCRdb re-called the PCR reads, giving one row per CDR3 protein. Altogether some 130,000 distinct CDR3 sequences are present, approximately 8.7% being singletons, with the ten largest covering 20% to 30%. Sequenced here: PBMCs, mostly from graft donor cells, sampled 180 days after TCRalphabeta/CD19-depleted stem cell transplant. The sequence came from a girl under three years old who had a stem cell transplant for combined immunodeficiency, so the T cells may come from the graft donor.

The CDR3 DNA is TGCGCCAGCAGCTTGGTTCAGGGGGCCTCCTACGAGCAGTACTTC. Its protein is CASSLVQGASYEQYF. The chain is built from TRBV5-1 and TRBJ2-7; 8 bases align to TRBD1. From germline, CDR1 is SGHRS and CDR2 YFSETQ. Trimming took 0 bases from V and 0 from J; bases not matched to a gene: 2. There are 15 residues in the CDR3.